A single sample gave rise to the 16 T cell receptor beta chains below, sequenced in a study of post-analysis software for immune sequencing data. Findings and limits, study-wide: The study found TRBV5-6, TRBV5-1 and TRBV20-1 among about 5 TRBV segments more frequent in patients than controls.

Prepared TCR beta cDNA libraries contained unique molecular identifiers. One entry per CDR3 protein results from TCRdb running MiXCR on the PCR reads. The sample includes roughly 400,000 distinct CDR3 sequences, approximately 38% of them seen just once. What these receptors recognize is not known. Sequenced: blood. The receptor source for this set is a girl aged 2 to 10 with multiple sclerosis.

This clonotype was counted between two and nine times. The genes are TRBV7-2 and TRBJ2-5; 7 nucleotides line up with TRBD2. V lost 3 bases and J lost 4; bases outside the gene matches: 5. The CDR3 runs to 14 residues. Per germline, CDR1 SGHTA and CDR2 FQGNSA. CDR3 in DNA: TGTGCCAGCAGCTTCTCGGCGGGAGCAGAGACCCAGTACTTC. Encoded protein: CASSFSAGAETQYF. Full variable domain (missing parts from reference TRBV7-2 and TRBJ2-5): GAGVSQSPSNKVTEKGKDVELRCDPISGHTALYWYRQSLGQGLEFLIYFQGNSAPDKSGLPSDRFSAERTGGSVSTLTIQRTQQEDSAVYLCASSFSAGAETQYFGPGTRLLVL.

The chain combines TRBV29-1 with TRBJ2-7, with 9 bases aligning to TRBD2. With V trimmed by 3 bases and J by 3 bases, 6 bases remained unmatched. This CDR3 is built from 14 residues. Germline V gene data show CDR1 as SQVTM and CDR2 as ANQGSEA. The CDR3 reads CSVEVAGDSYEQYF. The CDR3 DNA reads TGCAGCGTTGAGGTAGCGGGAGACAGCTACGAGCAGTACTTC.

This clonotype was recorded at least ten times. The J gene is TRBJ2-1, the V gene TRBV27; D call uncertain. The CDR3 is 13 amino acids. The germline CDR1 and CDR2 sequences are MNHEY and SMNVEV (reference sequence). Trimming took 5 bases from V and 8 from J, leaving 13 bases between them. The CDR3 nucleotides read TGTGCCAGCAGTCCGACGGGCGACCATGAGCAGTTCTTC. It translates to CASSPTGDHEQFF.

The V call is TRBV5-1, the J call TRBJ1-5; D call uncertain. The CDR3 is 13 residues long. Germline V lookup: CDR1 SGHRS, CDR2 YFSETQ. V lost 0 bases and J 5 bases, leaving 6 bases between the germline ends. The CDR3 protein is CASSLGSYQPQHF. The CDR3 DNA is TGCGCCAGCAGCTTGGGCAGCTATCAGCCCCAGCATTTT.

This clonotype turned up a few times. The CDR3 DNA follows: TGTGCCAGCAGTTACCTTGTCGGACAGGGGAGCCCAGATACGCAGTATTTT. Its protein is CASSYLVGQGSPDTQYF. This chain joins TRBV6-2 or TRBV6-3 and TRBJ2-3, with 9 bases that match TRBD1. The CDR3 spans 17 residues. The V gene end was trimmed by 2 bases and the J gene end by 4 bases; junction bases not matched to a gene: 10. The germline gives CDR1 MNHEY, CDR2 SVGEGT.

The chain recombines TRBV7-2 with TRBJ1-2; a weak D match, TRBD1 (6 bases). The germline V gene encodes CDR1 SGHTA and CDR2 FQGNSA. This CDR3 region has 15 residues. The V and J ends lost 11 bases and 5 bases respectively, with 24 bases between them. The CDR3 sequence is CAQPTAGGQGYGYTF. The DNA for the CDR3 is TGTGCCCAGCCAACCGCGGGGGGCCAGGGGTATGGCTACACCTTC. Drawing the rest from reference TRBV7-2 and TRBJ1-2, the complete variable domain is GAGVSQSPSNKVTEKGKDVELRCDPISGHTALYWYRQSLGQGLEFLIYFQGNSAPDKSGLPSDRFSAERTGGSVSTLTIQRTQQEDSAVYLCAQPTAGGQGYGYTFGSGTRLTVV.

This chain links TRBV7-9 with TRBJ2-7; D gene ambiguous. Near its end, the DNA agrees better with TRBJ2-5, so the J call may be wrong. CDR3 size: 15 residues. Germline CDR1 and CDR2: SEHNR and FQNEAQ (reference sequence). DNA of the CDR3: TGTGCCAGCAGCGGTTTGGACGGCGATCAAGAGACCCAGTACTTC. Its protein product is CASSGLDGDQETQYF.

The genes are TRBV5-6 and TRBJ1-4; the D gene is possibly TRBD1 (6 bases). The CDR3 runs to 16 residues. Deletions cut 4 bases from V and 8 bases from J, with 21 bases between. Germline CDR1 and CDR2: SGHDT and YYEEEE. The CDR3 DNA reads TGTGCCAGCAGCCCCCGTGGGGGCGAGCAAGGGGAAAAACTGTTTTTT. Translated: CASSPRGGEQGEKLFF.

The rearrangement uses TRBV7-2 and TRBJ2-5; D perhaps matches TRBD1 (6 bases). The DNA end lines up better with TRBJ2-7; the J call may be wrong. The CDR3 consists of 14 residues. Germline CDR1 is SGHTA and CDR2 is FQGNSA. The CDR3 protein is CASSSTTSGAEQYF. The DNA of the CDR3 is TGTGCCAGCAGCTCCACAACTTCAGGGGCCGAGCAGTACTTC.

This clonotype was counted a few times. CDR3 nucleotides: TGCAGCGTTGAAGATCGGGACGGACGGGGTACGCAGTATTTT. This encodes CSVEDRDGRGTQYF. The J gene is TRBJ2-3, the V gene TRBV29-1; D is possibly TRBD1 or TRBD2 (5 bases each). V lost 0 bases, J lost 8 bases, and 15 bases lay in between. The CDR3 loop spans 14 amino acids. Germline lookup yields CDR1 SQVTM and CDR2 ANQGSEA.

This chain uses TRBV5-1 with TRBJ1-6; maybe TRBD1 (5 bases). Trimming removed 4 bases from V and 6 bases from J, with 11 bases in between. The germline V gene encodes CDR1 SGHRS and CDR2 YFSETQ. The CDR3 consists of 14 residues. CDR3 nucleotide sequence: TGCGCCAGCAGCCAGGGACTGTTTAATTCACCCCTCCACTTT. Protein sequence: CASSQGLFNSPLHF.

This clonotype was recorded a few times. This rearrangement joins TRBV12-3 or TRBV12-4 to TRBJ1-1; D remains unclear. The length of the CDR3 is 13 residues. V was shortened by 3 bases and J by 0 bases, with 5 bases between the two germline ends. Here the CDR3 DNA reads TGTGCCAGCAGTTTTTTCCTGAACACTGAAGCTTTCTTT. Translating it yields CASSFFLNTEAFF.

CDR3 region: CSVETGSVQETQYF. DNA for the CDR3: TGCAGCGTTGAGACAGGGTCGGTCCAAGAGACCCAGTACTTC. The chain recombines TRBV29-1 with TRBJ2-5; TRBD1 matches at 7 bases. The CDR3 extends over 14 amino acids. Germline CDR1 SQVTM, CDR2 ANQGSEA. The trim removed 3 bases at V and 1 base at J, leaving 5 bases unmatched.

This clonotype occurred many times. This may stem from a read error, because a much larger clone lies one nucleotide away. The chain is built from TRBV20-1 and TRBJ2-7, with a possible D match to TRBD1 (6 bases). Per germline, CDR1 DFQATT and CDR2 SNEGSKA (reference sequence). V gave up 0 bases and J gave up 5 bases, with 14 bases separating them. This CDR3 region has 14 residues. The DNA of the CDR3 is TGCAGTGCTAGAGATCAAACAGGGCGAAACGAGCAGTACTTC. Translating gives CSARDQTGRNEQYF.

The gene calls are TRBV21-1 and TRBJ1-6. TRBV21-1 is classified as a pseudogene. CDR3 length: 14 residues. The CDR3 region has the DNA TGTGCCAGCAGCAAAGGACGGGATAATTCACCCCTCCACTTT. This translates into CASSKGRDNSPLHF.

The chain uses TRBV4-3 and TRBJ1-2; 9 bases align to TRBD1. Looked up from germline, CDR1 is LGHNA and CDR2 is YSLEER. The V segment lost 0 bases and the J segment 4 bases; nucleotides outside the gene matches: 6. The CDR3 totals 16 residues. The CDR3 is CASSQDRDRAIYGYTF. The DNA for the CDR3 is TGCGCCAGCAGCCAAGATAGGGACAGGGCGATCTATGGCTACACCTTC.